This TCR beta chain was retrieved from a study of shared clonotypes between healthy human individuals. Overall study results and limits: Naive CD4 clonotype sharing across several donors was 5% to 6%. In the sorted subsets, rarefaction showed sequencing was incomplete despite large depth.

This CDR3 is 19 amino acids long. Trimming took 5 bases from V and 6 from J; bases not matched to a gene: 20. Germline CDR1 reads SGHAT; CDR2 reads FQNNGV. Donors, healthy HIV-negative adults, lacked recent acute infections or vaccinations. Each PCR replicate from the sorted subsets contained about 200 ng DNA, which is some 31,000 T cell genomes. Produced via immunoSEQ multiplex PCR; TCRdb's table is partial and in-frame only. The sample includes 2 million to 2.5 million clones, 95% of them seen just once. As to this clone: The antigen is not known.

The sequencing input was naive CD4+ T cells sorted from blood. As for subset: CD45RA+ positively selected. The TCR was taken from a man younger than 35 in good health. J is TRBJ2-2 and V is TRBV11-2, with 8 bases lining up with TRBD1. The CDR3 spells CASSAGQVSLIGNPGELFF. For the CDR3, the DNA is TGTGCCAGCAGCGCGGGACAGGTTAGCCTCATTGGGAATCCCGGGGAGCTGTTTTTT. The full variable domain, completed using reference TRBV11-2 and TRBJ2-2, is EAGVAQSPRYKIIEKRQSVAFWCNPISGHATLYWYQQILGQGPKLLIQFQNNGVVDDSQLPKDRFSAERLKGVDSTLKIQPAKLEDSAVYLCASSAGQVSLIGNPGELFFGEGSRLTVL.